The sequence of this T cell receptor (beta chain) was determined in a study of breast tumors, draining lymph nodes, adjacent tissues (dated by TCRdb to 2015 to 2016). At the level of the whole study: The study compared TCR beta repertoires across tumor, adjacent nontumor tissue and axillary lymph nodes from breast cancer patients. The study was designed to assess the relationships and possible T-cell exchange between tumor, surrounding tissue and draining lymph node repertoires in human breast cancer.

The research as a whole found: The conclusion that tumor T cells originate in lymph nodes was presented as consistent with a hypothesis rather than as directly demonstrated. Tumor T-cell repertoires showed less diversity than lymph node repertoires and more diversity than nontumor tissue repertoires, and tumor T-cell repertoires showed preferential V and J gene usage. The similarity between tumor and nontumor tissue repertoires was significantly greater in luminal-like breast cancer than in basal-like breast cancer. The data were judged consistent with most tumor T cells deriving from the lymph node and then expanding within tumor tissue.

As to this clonotype: No cognate antigen has been identified for it. The sample holds no much larger clone one base away, and base qualities are not on file.

Measured from the cysteine to the phenylalanine, the CDR3 is 18 residues long. The kept DNA is CDR3 alone, 54 bases in frame from the first base. Taken from the germline V gene, the CDR1 and CDR2 loops are MNHEY and SVGAGI. V is cut back by 0 bases and J by 1 base, with 8 bases in the junction unmatched. The lymph node samples were taken from the axillary draining lymph nodes of breast cancer patients. The sequencing machine was an Illumina HiSeq 2000. Multiplex PCR amplification was used to build the TCR beta chain libraries. High-throughput sequencing was used to analyze the amplified TCR beta chain products. TCRdb reanalyzed the raw reads on its own, using fastp at Q25 for trimming and MiXCR for clone calling, and kept in-frame beta chains. Rows with one shared CDR3 protein collapse into an entry with the most common genes and DNA. The sample table lists 200,000 to 250,000 distinct CDR3 sequences, less than 40% of them with a count of one. The ten largest clones take up over 1.1% of the sample.

The rearrangement joined TRBV6-5 to TRBJ2-1; 8 bases in the junction line up with TRBD2. The receptor was derived from a female donor with breast cancer. Some clones in this sample may be carry-over from other donors' samples. The sample was axillary lymph node tissue. The DNA sequence reads TGTGCCAGCAGTTACTCGCCGGAGCGGGAGTCATCCTACAATGAGCAGTTCTTC. Its protein is CASSYSPERESSYNEQFF.